The source of this T cell receptor beta chain is a study of T cell changes during pregnancy in multiple sclerosis. CDR1 and CDR2 (germline): MGHRA, YSYEKL. V was pared by 0 bases and J by 3 bases, with 3 bases of the junction left unmatched. The CDR3 spans 16 residues. The data were produced by immunoSEQ multiplex PCR, yet TCRdb's version contains in-frame clones alone and is incomplete. The sample consists of tens of thousands of clones, 90% of them appearing once. The V gene is TRBV4-1, the J gene TRBJ2-7, with TRBD2 matching over 12 bases. Sequenced here: CD8+ T cells from peripheral blood mononuclear cells, sampled in the first trimester of pregnancy. This receptor was taken from a female donor with multiple sclerosis, enrolled in a pregnancy study. The CDR3 DNA reads TGCGCCAGCAGCCAAGAGCAGACTAGCGGGAGCTACGAGCAGTACTTC. This sequence encodes CASSQEQTSGSYEQYF.